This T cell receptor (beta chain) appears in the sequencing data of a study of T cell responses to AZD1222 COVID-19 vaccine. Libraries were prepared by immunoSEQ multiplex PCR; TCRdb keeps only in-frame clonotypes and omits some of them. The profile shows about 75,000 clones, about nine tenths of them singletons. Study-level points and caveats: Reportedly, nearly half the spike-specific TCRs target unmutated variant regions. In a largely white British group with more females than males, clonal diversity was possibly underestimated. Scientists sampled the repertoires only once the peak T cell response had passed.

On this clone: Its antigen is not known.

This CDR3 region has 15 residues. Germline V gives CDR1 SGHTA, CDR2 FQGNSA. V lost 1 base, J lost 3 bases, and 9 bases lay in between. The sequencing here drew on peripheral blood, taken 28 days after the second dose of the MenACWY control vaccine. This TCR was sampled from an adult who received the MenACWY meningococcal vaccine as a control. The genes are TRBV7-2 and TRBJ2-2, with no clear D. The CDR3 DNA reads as TGTGCCAGCAGCTTAGTAGGCAGAGACACCGGGGAGCTGTTTTTT. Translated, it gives CASSLVGRDTGELFF. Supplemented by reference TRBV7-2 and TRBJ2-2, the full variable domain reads GAGVSQSPSNKVTEKGKDVELRCDPISGHTALYWYRQSLGQGLEFLIYFQGNSAPDKSGLPSDRFSAERTGGSVSTLTIQRTQQEDSAVYLCASSLVGRDTGELFFGEGSRLTVL.